These 9 T cell receptor beta chains were all obtained from the same sample, sequenced in a study of shared clonotypes between healthy human individuals. Assay used: immunoSEQ multiplex PCR; TCRdb lists only in-frame clones, some missing. The sample lists around 200,000 clones, approximately 60% seen once, with less than 11% in the top ten. Sequences were obtained from memory CD4+ T cells sorted from blood. The subset is: CD45RA-negative fraction. All receptors come from a man aged 25 to 45 in good health.

In nucleotides, the CDR3 is TGCGCCAGCAGCTCGGCCGGGATTGGAGGCAATGAGCAGTTCTTC. Amino acid sequence: CASSSAGIGGNEQFF. V is TRBV5-1 and J is TRBJ2-1; perhaps TRBD2 as D (5 bases). The CDR3 has 15 residues. V was pared by 3 bases and J by 6 bases, with 16 bases between. Germline-derived CDR1 and CDR2 are SGHRS and YFSETQ.

The rearrangement links TRBV5-1 to TRBJ2-1; D might be TRBD2 (6 bases). The V end lost 4 bases, the J end lost 6 bases, and 20 bases lay between the germline ends. This CDR3 is built from 16 residues. The V gene's germline CDR1 is SGHRS and CDR2 YFSETQ. The CDR3: CASSLEGLGSRNEQFF. The DNA of the CDR3 is TGCGCCAGCAGCCTGGAGGGGTTGGGGTCTCGCAATGAGCAGTTCTTC. Drawing the rest from reference TRBV5-1 and TRBJ2-1, the complete variable domain is KAGVTQTPRYLIKTRGQQVTLSCSPISGHRSVSWYQQTPGQGLQFLFEYFSETQRNKGNFPGRFSGRQFSNSRSEMNVSTLELGDSALYLCASSLEGLGSRNEQFFGPGTRLTVL.

The gene calls are TRBV11-2 and TRBJ2-5; D uncertain. Germline loops: CDR1 SGHAT, CDR2 FQNNGV. CDR3 length equals 13 residues. Trimming took off 7 bases at V and 1 base at J, with 10 bases between the two ends. In DNA, the CDR3 is TGTGCCAGCACCATACAGCTCCAAGAGACCCAGTACTTC. It codes for CASTIQLQETQYF.

The J gene is TRBJ2-5, the V gene TRBV7-2; no firm D call. CDR1 SGHTA and CDR2 FQGNSA come from the germline V gene. The CDR3 has 12 residues. The germline V and J ends were trimmed by 5 bases and 4 bases, with 8 bases remaining between them. Here the CDR3 reads CASSLHLETQYF. Here the CDR3 DNA reads TGTGCCAGCAGCCTTCATTTAGAGACCCAGTACTTC.

This clone was recorded once. This chain joins TRBV19 and TRBJ1-2; D perhaps matches TRBD1 (5 bases). Germline V gene sequence: CDR1 LNHDA, CDR2 SQIVND (reference sequence). The length of the CDR3 is 18 residues. Trimming removed 8 bases from V and 0 bases from J, with 25 bases in between. CDR3 region: CASQTKQDYSSSNYGYTF. The CDR3 DNA sequence: TGTGCCAGTCAGACGAAACAGGACTATTCCTCCTCTAACTATGGCTACACCTTC.

The gene calls are TRBV6-4 and TRBJ2-2, with 10 positions matching TRBD1. Trimming took 4 bases from V and 6 from J; bases not matched to a gene: 11. Germline V lookup: CDR1 MRHNA, CDR2 SNTAGT. The CDR3 is 17 amino acids. The DNA of the CDR3 is TGTGCCAGCAGTGTCCACATGACAGGGGGCGATTCCGGGGAGCTGTTTTTT. This codes for CASSVHMTGGDSGELFF.

This chain connects TRBV4-3 to TRBJ2-3, with unresolved D. V shed 1 base and J shed 6 bases, with 11 bases lying between them. CDR1 and CDR2 from the germline V gene are LGHNA and YSLEER. The CDR3 is made up of 14 amino acids. This chain's CDR3 is CASSQGTRQDTQYF. The DNA for the CDR3 is TGCGCCAGCAGCCAAGGAACCCGTCAGGATACGCAGTATTTT.

The gene calls are TRBV7-9 and TRBJ2-1, with 10 bases identical to TRBD2. In germline, CDR1 is SEHNR, CDR2 FQNEAQ (reference sequence). The trim removed 4 bases at V and 7 bases at J, leaving 10 bases unmatched. The CDR3 totals 16 residues. CDR3 DNA: TGTGCCAGCAGCTCGAGGACTAGCGGTCCTAAGAATGAGCAGTTCTTC. Its protein is CASSSRTSGPKNEQFF.

V gene TRBV15 combines with J gene TRBJ2-1; D is uncertain. Germline assignment: CDR1 LNHNV and CDR2 YYDKDF (reference sequence). V lost 0 bases to trimming and J lost 0 bases, with 6 bases between them. CDR3 length equals 15 residues. CDR3 nucleotides: TGTGCCACCAGCAGAGAAATGAGCTCCTACAATGAGCAGTTCTTC. Translated, it gives CATSREMSSYNEQFF.